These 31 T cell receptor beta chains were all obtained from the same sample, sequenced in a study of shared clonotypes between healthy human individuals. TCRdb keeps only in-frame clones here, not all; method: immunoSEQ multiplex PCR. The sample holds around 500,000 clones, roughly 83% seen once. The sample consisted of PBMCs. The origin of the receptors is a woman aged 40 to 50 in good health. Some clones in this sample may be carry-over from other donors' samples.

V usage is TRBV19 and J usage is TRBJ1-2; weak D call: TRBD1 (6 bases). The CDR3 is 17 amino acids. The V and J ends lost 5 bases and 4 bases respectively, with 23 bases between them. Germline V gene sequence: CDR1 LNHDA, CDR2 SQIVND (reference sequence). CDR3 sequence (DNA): TGTGCCAGTAGTTCAGCCGGCGGAAGGGGGGCCTCCTATGGCTACACCTTC. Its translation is CASSSAGGRGASYGYTF. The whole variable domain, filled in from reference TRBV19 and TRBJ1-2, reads DGGITQSPKYLFRKEGQNVTLSCEQNLNHDAMYWYRQDPGQGLRLIYYSQIVNDFQKGDIAEGYSVSREKKESFPLTVTSAQKNPTAFYLCASSSAGGRGASYGYTFGSGTRLTVV.

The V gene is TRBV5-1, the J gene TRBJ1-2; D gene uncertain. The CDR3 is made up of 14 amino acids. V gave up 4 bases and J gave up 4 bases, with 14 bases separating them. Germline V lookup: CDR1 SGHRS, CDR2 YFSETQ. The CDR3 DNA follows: TGCGCCAGCAGCCAGGAACGAGGGAGCTATGGCTACACCTTC. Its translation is CASSQERGSYGYTF.

The CDR3 is CAWRLSLGANTEAFF. The CDR3 DNA reads TGTGCCTGGAGACTGTCACTTGGTGCGAACACTGAAGCTTTCTTT. The chain employs TRBV30 and TRBJ1-1; D not resolved. In germline, CDR1 is GTSNPN, CDR2 SVGIG (reference sequence). V lost 3 bases and J 1 base, leaving 15 bases between the germline ends. The CDR3 covers 15 residues.

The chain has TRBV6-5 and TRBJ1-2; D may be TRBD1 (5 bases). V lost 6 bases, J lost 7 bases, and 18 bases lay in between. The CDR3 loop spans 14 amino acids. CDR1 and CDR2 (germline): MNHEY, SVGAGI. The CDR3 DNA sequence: TGTGCCAGCAGCCTCAAGGGGATGACGCTTGGCTACACCTTC. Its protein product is CASSLKGMTLGYTF.

CDR3 DNA: TGTGCCAGCAGCTTGAGGGGGGCGCACGAGCAGTACTTC. Protein product: CASSLRGAHEQYF. The chain carries TRBV5-4 and TRBJ2-7; D may match TRBD1 or TRBD2 (6 bases each). CDR3 length: 13 residues. Germline V lookup: CDR1 SGHNT, CDR2 YYREEE (reference sequence). Trimming took off 1 base at V and 5 bases at J, with 10 bases between the two ends. Full variable domain (remainder filled in from reference TRBV5-4 and TRBJ2-7): ETGVTQSPTHLIKTRGQQVTLRCSSQSGHNTVSWYQQALGQGPQFIFQYYREEENGRGNFPPRFSGLQFPNYSSELNVNALELDDSALYLCASSLRGAHEQYFGPGTRLTVT.

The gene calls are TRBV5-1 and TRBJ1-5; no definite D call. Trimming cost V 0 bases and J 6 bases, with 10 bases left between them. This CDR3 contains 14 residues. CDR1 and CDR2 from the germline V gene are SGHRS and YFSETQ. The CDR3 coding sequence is TGCGCCAGCAGCTTGGCCCCGGGGAGTCAGCCCCAGCATTTT. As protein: CASSLAPGSQPQHF.

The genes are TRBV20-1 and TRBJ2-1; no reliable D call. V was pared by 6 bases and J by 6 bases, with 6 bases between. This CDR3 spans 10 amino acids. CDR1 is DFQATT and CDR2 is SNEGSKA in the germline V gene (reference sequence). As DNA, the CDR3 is TGCAGTGCCGTCTTCAATGAGCAGTTCTTC. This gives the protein CSAVFNEQFF.

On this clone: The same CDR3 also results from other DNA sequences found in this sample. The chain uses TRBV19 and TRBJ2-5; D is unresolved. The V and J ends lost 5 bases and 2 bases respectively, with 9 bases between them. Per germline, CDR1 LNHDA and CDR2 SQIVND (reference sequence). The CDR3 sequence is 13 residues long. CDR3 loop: CASSGTAQETQYF. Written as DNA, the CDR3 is TGTGCCAGTAGTGGTACAGCTCAAGAGACCCAGTACTTC.

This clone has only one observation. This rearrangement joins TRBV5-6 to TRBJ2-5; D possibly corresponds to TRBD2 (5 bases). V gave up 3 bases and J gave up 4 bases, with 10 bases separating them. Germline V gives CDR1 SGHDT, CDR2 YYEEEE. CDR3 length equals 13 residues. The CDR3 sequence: CASSSGVGETQYF. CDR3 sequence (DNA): TGTGCCAGCAGCTCCGGGGTGGGAGAGACCCAGTACTTC.

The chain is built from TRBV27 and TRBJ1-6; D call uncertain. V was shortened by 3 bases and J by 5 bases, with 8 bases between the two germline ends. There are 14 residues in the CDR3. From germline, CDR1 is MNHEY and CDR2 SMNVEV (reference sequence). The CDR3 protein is CASSFRGNNSPLHF. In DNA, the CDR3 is TGTGCCAGCAGTTTTCGGGGTAATAATTCACCCCTCCACTTT.

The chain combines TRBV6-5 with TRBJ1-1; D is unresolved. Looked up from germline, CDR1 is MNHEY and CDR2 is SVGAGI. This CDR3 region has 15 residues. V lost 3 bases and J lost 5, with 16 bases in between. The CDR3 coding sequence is TGTGCCAGCAGTTATCGGTACTATATGAGTACTGAAGCTTTCTTT. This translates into CASSYRYYMSTEAFF.

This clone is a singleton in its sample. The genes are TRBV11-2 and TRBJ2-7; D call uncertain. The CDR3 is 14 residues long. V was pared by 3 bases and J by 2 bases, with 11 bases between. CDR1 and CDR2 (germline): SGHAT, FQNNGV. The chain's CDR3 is CASSFSLGTYEQYF. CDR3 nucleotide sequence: TGTGCCAGCAGCTTTTCTCTAGGAACCTACGAGCAGTACTTC.

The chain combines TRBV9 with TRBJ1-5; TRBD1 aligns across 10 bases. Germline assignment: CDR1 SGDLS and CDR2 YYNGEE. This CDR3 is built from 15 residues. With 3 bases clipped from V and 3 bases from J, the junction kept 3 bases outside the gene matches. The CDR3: CASSAGQGINQPQHF. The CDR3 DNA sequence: TGTGCCAGCAGCGCGGGACAGGGGATCAATCAGCCCCAGCATTTT.

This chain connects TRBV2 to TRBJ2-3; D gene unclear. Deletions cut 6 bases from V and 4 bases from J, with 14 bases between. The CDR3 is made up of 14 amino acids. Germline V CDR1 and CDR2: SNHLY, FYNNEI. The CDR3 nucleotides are TGTGCCAGCAGAGGCTCTCTGGACCCAGATACGCAGTATTTT. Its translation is CASRGSLDPDTQYF.

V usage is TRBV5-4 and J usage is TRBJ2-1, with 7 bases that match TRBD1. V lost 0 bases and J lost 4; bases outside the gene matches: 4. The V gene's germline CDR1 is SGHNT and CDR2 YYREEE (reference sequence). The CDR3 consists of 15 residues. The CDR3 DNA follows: TGTGCCAGCAGCTTGGACGCGACAGGGTACAATGAGCAGTTCTTC. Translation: CASSLDATGYNEQFF.

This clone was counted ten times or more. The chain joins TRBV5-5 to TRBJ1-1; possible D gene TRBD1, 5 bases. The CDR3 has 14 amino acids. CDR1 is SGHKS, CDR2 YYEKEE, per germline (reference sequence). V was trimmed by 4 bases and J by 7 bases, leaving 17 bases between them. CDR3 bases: TGTGCCAGCAGCCTGGGGGTCTTTTCAAGTGAAGCTTTCTTT. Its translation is CASSLGVFSSEAFF.

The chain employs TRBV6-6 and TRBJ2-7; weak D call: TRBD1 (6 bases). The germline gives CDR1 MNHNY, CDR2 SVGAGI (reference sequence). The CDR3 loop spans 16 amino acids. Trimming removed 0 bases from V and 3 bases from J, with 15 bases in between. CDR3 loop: CASSYSGYGGYYEQYF. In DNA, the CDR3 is TGTGCCAGCAGTTACTCTGGATATGGGGGCTACTACGAGCAGTACTTC.

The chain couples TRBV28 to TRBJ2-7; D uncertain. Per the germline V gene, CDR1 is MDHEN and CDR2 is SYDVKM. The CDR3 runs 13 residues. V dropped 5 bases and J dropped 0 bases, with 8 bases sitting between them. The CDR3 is CASSILGSYEQYF. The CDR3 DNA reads TGTGCCAGCAGTATTCTCGGCTCCTACGAGCAGTACTTC.

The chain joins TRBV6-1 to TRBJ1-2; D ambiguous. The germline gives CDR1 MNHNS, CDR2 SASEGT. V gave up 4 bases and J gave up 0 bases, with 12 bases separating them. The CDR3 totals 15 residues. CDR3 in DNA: TGTGCCAGCAGTGGGGGATCGGAGGCTAACTATGGCTACACCTTC. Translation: CASSGGSEANYGYTF.

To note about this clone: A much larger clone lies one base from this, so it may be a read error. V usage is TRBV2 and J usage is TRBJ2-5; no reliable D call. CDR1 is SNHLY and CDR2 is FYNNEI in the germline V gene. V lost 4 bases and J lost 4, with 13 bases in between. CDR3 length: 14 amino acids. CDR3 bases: TGTGCCAGCAGTGTAGGAAAGAGATCAGAGACCCAGTACTTC. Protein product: CASSVGKRSETQYF.

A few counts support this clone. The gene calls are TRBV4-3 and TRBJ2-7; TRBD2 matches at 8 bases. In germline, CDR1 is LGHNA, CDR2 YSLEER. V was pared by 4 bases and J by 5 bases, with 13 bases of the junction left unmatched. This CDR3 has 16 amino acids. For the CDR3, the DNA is TGCGCCAGCAGCCCCCGGCGAGCGGGAGTGTCCCACGAGCAGTACTTC. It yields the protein CASSPRRAGVSHEQYF.

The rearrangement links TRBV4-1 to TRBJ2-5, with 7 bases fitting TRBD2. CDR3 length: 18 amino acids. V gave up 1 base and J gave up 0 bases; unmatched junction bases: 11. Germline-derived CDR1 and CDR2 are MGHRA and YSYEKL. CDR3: CASSQGWGGNRYQETQYF. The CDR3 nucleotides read TGCGCCAGCAGCCAAGGGTGGGGGGGGAACAGATACCAAGAGACCCAGTACTTC.

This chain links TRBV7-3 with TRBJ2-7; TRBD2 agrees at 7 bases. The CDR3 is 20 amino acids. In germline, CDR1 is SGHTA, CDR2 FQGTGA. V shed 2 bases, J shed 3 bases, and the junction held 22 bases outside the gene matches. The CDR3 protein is CASSLGSSGPGGWVRYEQYF. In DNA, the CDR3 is TGTGCCAGCAGCTTAGGAAGCAGCGGCCCGGGGGGATGGGTCCGCTACGAGCAGTACTTC.

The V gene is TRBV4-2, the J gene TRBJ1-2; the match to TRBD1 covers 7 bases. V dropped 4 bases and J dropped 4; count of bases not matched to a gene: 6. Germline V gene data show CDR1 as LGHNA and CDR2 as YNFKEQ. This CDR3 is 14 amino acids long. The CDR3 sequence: CASSPTDRAYGYTF. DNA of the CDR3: TGTGCCAGCAGCCCGACCGACAGGGCCTATGGCTACACCTTC.

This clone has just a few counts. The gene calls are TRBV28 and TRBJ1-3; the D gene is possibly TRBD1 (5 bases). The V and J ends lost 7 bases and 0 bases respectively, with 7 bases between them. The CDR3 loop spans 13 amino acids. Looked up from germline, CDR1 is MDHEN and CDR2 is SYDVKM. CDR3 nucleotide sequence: TGTGCCAGCATGGGGGGCTCTGGAAACACCATATATTTT. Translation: CASMGGSGNTIYF.

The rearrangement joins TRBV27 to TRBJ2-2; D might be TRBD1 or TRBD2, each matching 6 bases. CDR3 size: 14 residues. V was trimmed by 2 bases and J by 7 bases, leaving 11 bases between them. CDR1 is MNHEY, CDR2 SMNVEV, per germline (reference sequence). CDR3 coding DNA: TGTGCCAGCAGTTTAGGGGGGCGCGGCGGGGAGCTGTTTTTT. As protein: CASSLGGRGGELFF.

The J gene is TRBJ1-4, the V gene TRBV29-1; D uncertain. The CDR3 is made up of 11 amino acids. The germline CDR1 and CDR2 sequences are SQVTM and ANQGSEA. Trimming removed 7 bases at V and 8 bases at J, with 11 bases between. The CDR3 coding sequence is TGCAGCGCCTCTGTGGGGGAAAAACTGTTTTTT. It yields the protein CSASVGEKLFF.

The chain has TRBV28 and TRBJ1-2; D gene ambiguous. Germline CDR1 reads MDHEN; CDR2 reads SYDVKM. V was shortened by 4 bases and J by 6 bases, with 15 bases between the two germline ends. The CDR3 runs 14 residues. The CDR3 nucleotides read TGTGCCAGCAGTTACCAGACACTTATCGATGGCTACACCTTC. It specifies CASSYQTLIDGYTF.

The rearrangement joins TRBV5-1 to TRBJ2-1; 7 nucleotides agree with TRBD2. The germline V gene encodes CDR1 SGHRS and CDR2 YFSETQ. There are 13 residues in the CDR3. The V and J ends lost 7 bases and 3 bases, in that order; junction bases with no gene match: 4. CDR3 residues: CASGSGNYNEQFF. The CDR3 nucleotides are TGCGCCAGCGGGAGCGGGAACTACAATGAGCAGTTCTTC.

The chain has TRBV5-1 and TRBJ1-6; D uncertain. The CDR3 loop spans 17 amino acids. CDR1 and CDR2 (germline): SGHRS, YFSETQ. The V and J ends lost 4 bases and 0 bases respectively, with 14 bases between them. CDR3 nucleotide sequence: TGCGCCAGCAGCCCCGATCAGTTCAGCTCCTATAATTCACCCCTCCACTTT. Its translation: CASSPDQFSSYNSPLHF.

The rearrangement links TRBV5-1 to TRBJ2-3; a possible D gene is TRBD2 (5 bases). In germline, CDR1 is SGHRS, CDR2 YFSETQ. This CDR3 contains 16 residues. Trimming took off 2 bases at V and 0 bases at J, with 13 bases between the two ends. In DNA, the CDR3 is TGCGCCAGCAGCTTCTCGGGGAGCTTTAGCACAGATACGCAGTATTTT. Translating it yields CASSFSGSFSTDTQYF. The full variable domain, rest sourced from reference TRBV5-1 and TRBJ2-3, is KAGVTQTPRYLIKTRGQQVTLSCSPISGHRSVSWYQQTPGQGLQFLFEYFSETQRNKGNFPGRFSGRQFSNSRSEMNVSTLELGDSALYLCASSFSGSFSTDTQYFGPGTRLTVL.